These 28 T cell receptor beta chains came from one sample sequenced in a study of cytomegalovirus exposure and HLA in healthy donors. Amplification used 60 Vbeta primers and 13 Jbeta primers. Only in-frame clones appear in the TCRdb table, and some are missing; sequencing was by immunoSEQ multiplex PCR. Of some 100,000 clones listed, about 73% are singletons. The sequenced sample consisted of PBMCs. These receptors were collected from a woman in her 40s in good health and CMV-seropositive.

The rearrangement uses TRBV27 and TRBJ2-1; maybe TRBD2 (6 bases). The CDR3 is 15 amino acids. Deletions cut 10 bases from V and 7 bases from J, with 23 bases between. CDR1 is MNHEY, CDR2 SMNVEV, per germline (reference sequence). CDR3 sequence: CATSVQTVRGNEQFF. CDR3 nucleotides: TGTGCCACCTCCGTCCAGACCGTACGGGGGAATGAGCAGTTCTTC.

The chain recombines TRBV7-3 with TRBJ2-1; D is possibly TRBD2 (6 bases). CDR3 length: 18 residues. V lost 5 bases, J lost 12 bases, and 32 bases lay in between. Germline V gives CDR1 SGHTA, CDR2 FQGTGA. The CDR3 region is CASSNRETKGRGARVQFF. The CDR3 DNA follows: TGTGCCAGCAGCAACCGGGAGACCAAGGGACGGGGTGCCAGAGTGCAGTTCTTC.

The V call is TRBV4-3, the J call TRBJ1-2, with D hard to call. The CDR3 has 16 residues. V was pared by 1 base and J by 8 bases, with 20 bases between. Germline lookup yields CDR1 LGHNA and CDR2 YSLEER. The CDR3 sequence: CASSQVRGQALLGYTF. CDR3 sequence (DNA): TGCGCCAGCAGCCAAGTGCGAGGGCAGGCTTTATTGGGCTACACCTTC.

The rearrangement links TRBV29-1 to TRBJ1-2; TRBD1 is a possible D gene (6 bases). The CDR3 sequence is 17 residues long. Germline V lookup: CDR1 SQVTM, CDR2 ANQGSEA. Here the CDR3 DNA reads TGCAGACGGGGGGACAAAAGTGCCTATACCTCTCGTCGGGGCTACACCTTC. Its translation is CRRGDKSAYTSRRGYTF.

The V gene is TRBV28, the J gene TRBJ1-2, with D possibly being TRBD1 (5 bases). The CDR3 runs to 12 residues. V lost 4 bases, J lost 7 bases, and 10 bases lay in between. From germline, CDR1 is MDHEN and CDR2 SYDVKM. In DNA, the CDR3 is TGTGCCAGCAGTTCAGGGTCTGCTGGCTACACCTTC. It translates to CASSSGSAGYTF.

This clone has just a few counts. The chain recombines TRBV30 with TRBJ1-3; tentatively, D is TRBD1 (5 bases). Germline V lookup: CDR1 GTSNPN, CDR2 SVGIG (reference sequence). The CDR3 loop spans 12 amino acids. V was pared by 3 bases and J by 12 bases, with 15 bases between. The CDR3 spells CAWRKGSGHIYF. Here the CDR3 DNA reads TGTGCCTGGAGAAAGGGGTCAGGCCACATATATTTT. Combining the CDR3 with reference TRBV30 and TRBJ1-3 gives the whole variable domain SQTIHQWPATLVQPVGSPLSLECTVEGTSNPNLYWYRQAAGRGLQLLFYSVGIGQISSEVPQNLSASRPQDRQFILSSKKLLLSDSGFYLCAWRKGSGHIYFGEGSWLTVV.

The rearrangement uses TRBV14 and TRBJ2-5, with 8 bases matching TRBD2. The CDR3 runs to 15 residues. The V gene end was trimmed by 3 bases and the J gene end by 3 bases; junction bases not matched to a gene: 6. From germline, CDR1 is SGHDN and CDR2 FVKESK. CDR3 nucleotides: TGTGCCAGCAGCCAGGCGGGACTAGTAAAAGAGACCCAGTACTTC. Encoded protein: CASSQAGLVKETQYF.

This clone was observed once. The rearrangement joins TRBV29-1 to TRBJ1-5, with 9 nucleotides matching TRBD1. V shed 6 bases and J 4 bases; nucleotides not matched to a gene: 4. From germline, CDR1 is SQVTM and CDR2 ANQGSEA. This CDR3 is 13 amino acids long. CDR3 bases: TGCAGCGTCTCGACAGGGGGAAATCAGCCCCAGCATTTT. Its protein product is CSVSTGGNQPQHF.

The chain couples TRBV27 to TRBJ2-7, with 8 positions matching TRBD2. CDR1 is MNHEY, CDR2 SMNVEV, per germline (reference sequence). The CDR3 is 16 amino acids. After removal of 8 bases from V and 4 bases from J, the junction contained 16 bases not matched to a gene. The CDR3 DNA sequence: TGTGCCAGCGCTCTAAGCGGGAGAAGTGATCAGTACGAGCAGTACTTC. Protein product: CASALSGRSDQYEQYF.

The V call is TRBV6-6, the J call TRBJ2-7; a weak D match, TRBD2 (6 bases). Per the germline V gene, CDR1 is MNHNY and CDR2 is SVGAGI (reference sequence). The CDR3 extends over 15 amino acids. Trimming cost V 3 bases and J 1 base, with 13 bases left between them. The CDR3 here is CASSYGGIGSYEQYF. The CDR3 DNA is TGTGCCAGCAGTTATGGCGGGATAGGTTCCTACGAGCAGTACTTC.

There are a few counts of this clone. The genes are TRBV9 and TRBJ1-4, with a possible D match to TRBD1 (5 bases). The ends were cut back, 3 bases at V and 4 bases at J, with 10 bases in the middle. The CDR3 loop spans 14 amino acids. The germline gives CDR1 SGDLS, CDR2 YYNGEE. CDR3 loop: CASSEGHGNEKLFF. CDR3 DNA sequence: TGTGCCAGCAGCGAAGGACACGGTAATGAAAAACTGTTTTTT.

This chain uses TRBV27 with TRBJ2-5; 10 bases are a match to TRBD1. The ends lost 1 base at V and 4 bases at J; junction bases unmatched: 3. Germline V gene sequence: CDR1 MNHEY, CDR2 SMNVEV (reference sequence). The CDR3 spans 15 residues. The CDR3 spells CASSLLGDRGETQYF. As DNA, the CDR3 is TGTGCCAGCAGTTTATTAGGGGACAGGGGAGAGACCCAGTACTTC.

This clone has only a few counts. V gene TRBV28 combines with J gene TRBJ2-3; maybe TRBD1 (6 bases). CDR1 is MDHEN, CDR2 SYDVKM, per germline. This CDR3 has 13 residues. V was cut by 3 bases and J by 6 bases, with 10 bases left in between. CDR3 sequence reads: CASSFEGVDTQYF. CDR3 sequence (DNA): TGTGCCAGCAGTTTTGAGGGGGTGGATACGCAGTATTTT. The complete variable domain, with remaining parts taken from reference TRBV28 and TRBJ2-3, reads DVKVTQSSRYLVKRTGEKVFLECVQDMDHENMFWYRQDPGLGLRLIYFSYDVKMKEKGDIPEGYSVSREKKERFSLILESASTNQTSMYLCASSFEGVDTQYFGPGTRLTVL.

The chain employs TRBV28 and TRBJ2-5; D is undetermined. V was clipped by 3 bases and J by 4 bases, with 9 bases between them. CDR1 is MDHEN and CDR2 is SYDVKM in the germline V gene. The CDR3 has 13 residues. The CDR3 nucleotides are TGTGCCAGCAGTTTCCGGGTTAGAGAGACCCAGTACTTC. Protein sequence: CASSFRVRETQYF. Using reference TRBV28 and TRBJ2-5 for the parts outside the CDR3, the full variable domain is DVKVTQSSRYLVKRTGEKVFLECVQDMDHENMFWYRQDPGLGLRLIYFSYDVKMKEKGDIPEGYSVSREKKERFSLILESASTNQTSMYLCASSFRVRETQYFGPGTRLLVL.

V and J are TRBV27 and TRBJ2-7; 8 nucleotides line up with TRBD1. CDR1 is MNHEY and CDR2 is SMNVEV in the germline V gene (reference sequence). The J segment lost 5 bases and the V segment lost 2 bases, leaving 5 bases of the junction unmatched. This CDR3 has 14 amino acids. The CDR3, as DNA: TGTGCCAGCAGTTTACAGGGGGCCTGGGACGAGCAGTACTTC. This gives the protein CASSLQGAWDEQYF.

The chain recombines TRBV19 with TRBJ2-3; weak D call: TRBD2 (6 bases). Germline values: CDR1 LNHDA, CDR2 SQIVND (reference sequence). Between the trimmed V and J ends, which lost 6 bases and 1 base, there was a span of 14 bases. This CDR3 has 15 residues. The CDR3 protein is CASRAGPSRTDTQYF. CDR3 nucleotide sequence: TGTGCCAGTAGAGCGGGCCCCAGCCGCACAGATACGCAGTATTTT.

The chain couples TRBV18 to TRBJ2-7, with 8 bases lining up with TRBD1. The CDR3 covers 14 residues. Germline V CDR1 and CDR2: KGHSH, LQKENI. J was trimmed by 3 bases and V by 5 bases; bases with no gene match: 6. In DNA, the CDR3 is TGTGCCAGCTCATATGGACAGGGAATCTACGAGCAGTACTTC. Translated, it gives CASSYGQGIYEQYF.

The gene calls are TRBV28 and TRBJ2-3; 9 positions agree with TRBD2. The germline V gene encodes CDR1 MDHEN and CDR2 SYDVKM. This CDR3 has 17 amino acids. The J segment lost 2 bases and the V segment lost 10 bases, leaving 16 bases of the junction unmatched. CDR3 DNA: TGTGCCACCGGGACTAGCCTCACCGGTGCGAACACAGATACGCAGTATTTT. Amino acid sequence: CATGTSLTGANTDTQYF.

This clone was recorded once. The J gene is TRBJ1-1, the V gene TRBV2, with 9 bases that match TRBD1. Germline V gene lookup returns CDR1 SNHLY and CDR2 FYNNEI. The CDR3 sequence is 17 residues long. V shed 8 bases and J 2 bases; nucleotides not matched to a gene: 15. CDR3 sequence: CASDIMDRGGVNTEAFF. The CDR3 bases are TGTGCCAGCGATATTATGGACAGGGGAGGGGTCAACACTGAAGCTTTCTTT.

This chain links TRBV29-1 with TRBJ2-7, with 7 bases aligning to TRBD2. Per the germline V gene, CDR1 is SQVTM and CDR2 is ANQGSEA. J was trimmed by 2 bases and V by 3 bases; bases with no gene match: 7. This CDR3 spans 14 amino acids. The CDR3 DNA follows: TGCAGCGTTGAGAGGGCTAGCGGAACCTACGAGCAGTACTTC. This codes for CSVERASGTYEQYF.

This clone was detected only once. The chain employs TRBV11-2 and TRBJ2-5, with 12 bases identical to TRBD1. The CDR3 is made up of 14 amino acids. The germline gives CDR1 SGHAT, CDR2 FQNNGV. J was trimmed by 4 bases and V by 5 bases; bases with no gene match: 2. CDR3 amino acids: CASSRDRGRETQYF. CDR3 nucleotides: TGTGCCAGCAGCCGGGACAGGGGGCGAGAGACCCAGTACTTC.

The table lists this clone with a few counts. The V and J genes are TRBV7-2 and TRBJ2-2; a weak D match, TRBD1 (6 bases). Germline CDR1 is SGHTA and CDR2 is FQGNSA. Trimming pared 5 bases from V and 3 bases from J, leaving 13 bases between. The CDR3 spans 15 residues. This chain's CDR3 is CASSLIGGDTGELFF. The CDR3 nucleotides are TGTGCCAGCAGCCTGATTGGGGGCGACACCGGGGAGCTGTTTTTT.

As for this clone: Its ends do not fully match the called genes, so a read error is possible. The sample carries other DNA sequences with the same CDR3. The chain links TRBV9 to TRBJ1-1; 8 bases align to TRBD1. The germline gives CDR1 SGDLS, CDR2 YYNGEE. This CDR3 is built from 14 residues. The CDR3 is CASSVEQGGTEAFF. In DNA, the CDR3 is TGTGCCAGTAGCGTAGAACAGGGGGGCACTGAAGCTTTCTTT.

This clone was seen more than once but under ten times. The chain links TRBV28 to TRBJ2-2; perhaps TRBD1 as D (5 bases). Trimming pared 2 bases from V and 8 bases from J, leaving 12 bases between. Germline loops: CDR1 MDHEN, CDR2 SYDVKM. The CDR3 spans 14 residues. As DNA, the CDR3 is TGTGCCAGCAGTTTAAAGGGGTCGATAGGGGAGCTGTTTTTT. It yields the protein CASSLKGSIGELFF. Based on the CDR3 plus reference TRBV28 and TRBJ2-2, the full variable domain is DVKVTQSSRYLVKRTGEKVFLECVQDMDHENMFWYRQDPGLGLRLIYFSYDVKMKEKGDIPEGYSVSREKKERFSLILESASTNQTSMYLCASSLKGSIGELFFGEGSRLTVL.

V and J are TRBV5-1 and TRBJ1-5, with D possibly TRBD1 on 5 matching bases. Per germline, CDR1 SGHRS and CDR2 YFSETQ. CDR3 size: 14 residues. Trimming stripped 0 bases from V and 6 bases from J, with 10 bases between. CDR3 region: CASSLEGGAQPQHF. CDR3 DNA: TGCGCCAGCAGCTTGGAAGGCGGGGCTCAGCCCCAGCATTTT.

This chain joins TRBV7-9 and TRBJ1-2; 10 bases are a match to TRBD1. Germline loops: CDR1 SEHNR, CDR2 FQNEAQ (reference sequence). The CDR3 contains 16 residues. The J segment lost 7 bases and the V segment lost 3 bases, leaving 11 bases of the junction unmatched. The CDR3: CASSFGTGVLSGGYTF. The DNA of the CDR3 is TGTGCCAGCAGCTTCGGGACAGGGGTGCTGTCGGGTGGCTACACCTTC.

This clone has a single count. The chain carries TRBV29-1 and TRBJ2-7; D is uncertain. Germline values: CDR1 SQVTM, CDR2 ANQGSEA. Trimming stripped 8 bases from V and 2 bases from J, with 13 bases between. The CDR3 loop spans 12 amino acids. The CDR3 DNA is TGCAGCTATACCTCGCGGCCCTACGAGCAGTACTTC. Amino acids: CSYTSRPYEQYF.

The chain employs TRBV7-2 and TRBJ2-7; 11 bases line up with TRBD1. Unmatched junction bases numbered 5, after V lost 1 base and J lost 3 bases. The CDR3 length is 16 residues. Germline V gene lookup returns CDR1 SGHTA and CDR2 FQGNSA. In DNA form, the CDR3 reads TGTGCCAGCAGCTTAGGGACAGGGGGCGAACTCTACGAGCAGTACTTC. Translated, it gives CASSLGTGGELYEQYF.